This TCR beta chain stems from a study of shared clonotypes between healthy human individuals. TCRdb keeps only in-frame clones here, not all; method: immunoSEQ multiplex PCR. The table has millions of clones, roughly 96% seen once; the top ten hold under 0.15%. V lost 4 bases to trimming and J lost 7 bases; unmatched junction nucleotides: 3. Germline CDR1 reads GTSNPN; CDR2 reads SVGIG (reference sequence). The CDR3 spans 14 residues. On this clone itself: This sample includes further DNA sequences coding for the same CDR3.

The chain carries TRBV30 and TRBJ1-6, with TRBD1 identical over 11 bases. The sequenced material came from naive CD4+ T cells sorted from blood. Subset of the sample: CD45RA+ positively selected. The sequence was collected from a man between 18 and 29 years old in good health. The CDR3 DNA reads TGTGCCTGGACCGGGACAGGGGGAAATTCACCCCTCCACTTT. The encoded protein is CAWTGTGGNSPLHF.